Following are 30 T cell receptor beta chains from one sample sequenced in a study of type 1 regulatory T cells. TCRdb re-derived calls from the reads in MiXCR, one entry per CDR3 protein. The table lists about 15,000 distinct CDR3 sequences, roughly 13% of them singletons. These TCRs are of unknown antigen specificity. The material sequenced was cultured T cells, either the whole culture or a sorted T cell fraction (not recorded which). These receptors all stem from a human donor in good health.

This clonotype was picked up many times. The chain is built from TRBV5-1 and TRBJ2-5; D possibly uses TRBD1 or TRBD2 (5 bases each). This CDR3 has 11 residues. Trimming cost V 3 bases and J 6 bases, with 6 bases left between them. Per the germline V gene, CDR1 is SGHRS and CDR2 is YFSETQ. The CDR3 DNA reads as TGCGCCAGCAGCTCGGGGCAGACCCAGTACTTC. Residues: CASSSGQTQYF.

This clonotype has a count of ten or more. This rearrangement joins TRBV20-1 to TRBJ2-5; a weak D match, TRBD2 (6 bases). Germline CDR1 DFQATT, CDR2 SNEGSKA (reference sequence). Deletions cut 1 base from V and 5 bases from J, with 11 bases between. The CDR3 spans 13 residues. DNA of the CDR3: TGCAGTGCTAGAGTCCCGGGAGTGGAGACCCAGTACTTC. Translated: CSARVPGVETQYF.

This clonotype was observed many times. The rearrangement links TRBV29-1 to TRBJ1-1, with D possibly matching TRBD1 (6 bases). The V gene's germline CDR1 is SQVTM and CDR2 ANQGSEA. With 4 bases removed from V and 3 bases from J, the gap between germline ends came to 12 bases. The CDR3 sequence is 13 residues long. This CDR3 is CSVGGGAHTEAFF. The CDR3 region has the DNA TGCAGCGTTGGGGGGGGGGCCCACACTGAAGCTTTCTTT.

The sample holds many counts of this clonotype. The V call is TRBV5-1, the J call TRBJ2-3; D uncertain. Trimming left V 4 bases short and J 8 bases short, with 11 bases between. CDR3 length: 12 amino acids. Germline loops: CDR1 SGHRS, CDR2 YFSETQ. The CDR3 region is CASSQGDGTQYF. The CDR3 nucleotides read TGCGCCAGCAGCCAAGGAGATGGTACGCAGTATTTT. The entire variable domain, with the rest obtained from reference TRBV5-1 and TRBJ2-3, is as follows: KAGVTQTPRYLIKTRGQQVTLSCSPISGHRSVSWYQQTPGQGLQFLFEYFSETQRNKGNFPGRFSGRQFSNSRSEMNVSTLELGDSALYLCASSQGDGTQYFGPGTRLTVL.

The sample holds a few counts of this clonotype. The chain couples TRBV5-1 to TRBJ2-5; a weak D match, TRBD1 (6 bases). The CDR3 covers 14 residues. V was clipped by 4 bases and J by 2 bases, with 12 bases between them. Germline V gene sequence: CDR1 SGHRS, CDR2 YFSETQ. CDR3 coding DNA: TGCGCCAGCAGCCCAGGACAGCTTCAAGAGACCCAGTACTTC. This codes for CASSPGQLQETQYF. The whole variable domain, remainder taken from reference TRBV5-1 and TRBJ2-5, is KAGVTQTPRYLIKTRGQQVTLSCSPISGHRSVSWYQQTPGQGLQFLFEYFSETQRNKGNFPGRFSGRQFSNSRSEMNVSTLELGDSALYLCASSPGQLQETQYFGPGTRLLVL.

The chain has TRBV28 and TRBJ2-1; TRBD2 matches at 9 bases. V trimming: 6 bases; J trimming: 3 bases; junction bases outside the gene matches: 6. Looked up from germline, CDR1 is MDHEN and CDR2 is SYDVKM. This CDR3 has 15 amino acids. The CDR3 coding sequence is TGTGCCAGCAGACAGGGACTAGCTCACTACAATGAGCAGTTCTTC. This gives the protein CASRQGLAHYNEQFF.

This clonotype is medium-sized in the sample. The V call is TRBV10-3, the J call TRBJ1-5; a weak D match, TRBD1 (6 bases). Germline CDR1 reads ENHRY; CDR2 reads SYGVKD. The CDR3 sequence is 13 residues long. With 6 bases removed from V and 3 bases from J, the gap between germline ends came to 9 bases. CDR3 protein: CAISRDNNQPQHF. CDR3 coding DNA: TGTGCCATCAGCCGGGACAACAATCAGCCCCAGCATTTT.

This clonotype was seen more than once but under ten times. This rearrangement joins TRBV5-4 to TRBJ2-3; the match to TRBD1 covers 7 bases. J gave up 0 bases and V 10 bases, and 5 bases lay outside the gene matches. The CDR3 is 13 residues long. CDR1 and CDR2 (germline): SGHNT, YYREEE (reference sequence). The CDR3 DNA is TGTGCCGGAGGACAGGCTAGCACAGATACGCAGTATTTT. Its protein is CAGGQASTDTQYF. The full variable domain, completed using reference TRBV5-4 and TRBJ2-3, is ETGVTQSPTHLIKTRGQQVTLRCSSQSGHNTVSWYQQALGQGPQFIFQYYREEENGRGNFPPRFSGLQFPNYSSELNVNALELDDSALYLCAGGQASTDTQYFGPGTRLTVL.

In its sample, this clonotype was seen many times. The chain combines TRBV7-2 with TRBJ2-1, with 8 bases lining up with TRBD1. The CDR3 loop spans 15 amino acids. From germline, CDR1 is SGHTA and CDR2 FQGNSA. The V and J ends lost 5 bases and 2 bases, in that order; junction bases with no gene match: 5. CDR3 loop: CASSPDRGTYNEQFF. CDR3 DNA: TGTGCCAGCAGCCCCGACAGGGGCACCTACAATGAGCAGTTCTTC.

The V and J genes are TRBV6-1 and TRBJ2-2, with 9 bases fitting TRBD2. The germline CDR1 and CDR2 sequences are MNHNS and SASEGT. The V and J ends lost 8 bases and 10 bases, in that order; junction bases with no gene match: 8. CDR3 length: 13 amino acids. The CDR3: CASCTAGGLELFF. Written as DNA, the CDR3 is TGTGCCAGCTGTACGGCGGGGGGGCTGGAGCTGTTTTTT.

V and J are TRBV29-1 and TRBJ2-5; 7 nucleotides line up with TRBD1. The CDR3 length is 12 residues. After removal of 6 bases from V and 4 bases from J, the junction contained 5 bases not matched to a gene. The germline V gene encodes CDR1 SQVTM and CDR2 ANQGSEA. The CDR3, as DNA: TGCAGCGTATCGACAGGGATAGAGACCCAGTACTTC. It translates to CSVSTGIETQYF.

This clonotype is medium-sized within its sample. The V call is TRBV5-1, the J call TRBJ2-2; no reliable D call. Germline V lookup: CDR1 SGHRS, CDR2 YFSETQ. This CDR3 contains 12 residues. V lost 5 bases to trimming and J lost 4 bases, with 6 bases between them. As DNA, the CDR3 is TGCGCCAGCAGTAGATTCACCGGGGAGCTGTTTTTT. This codes for CASSRFTGELFF.

This clonotype qualifies as medium-sized. This sequence joins TRBV5-5 and TRBJ1-6; the D is unclear. Germline CDR1 SGHKS, CDR2 YYEKEE (reference sequence). The CDR3 covers 15 residues. V lost 1 base and J 8 bases, leaving 13 bases between the germline ends. The CDR3 sequence: CASSLWVGNDSPLHF. DNA of the CDR3: TGTGCCAGCAGCTTGTGGGTGGGTAACGATTCACCCCTCCACTTT. Supplemented by reference TRBV5-5 and TRBJ1-6, the full variable domain reads DAGVTQSPTHLIKTRGQQVTLRCSPISGHKSVSWYQQVLGQGPQFIFQYYEKEERGRGNFPDRFSARQFPNYSSELNVNALLLGDSALYLCASSLWVGNDSPLHFGNGTRLTVT.

This clonotype showed up just a few times. The rearrangement joins TRBV5-4 to TRBJ1-1; D might be TRBD1 (6 bases). The germline V and J ends were trimmed by 3 bases and 0 bases, with 15 bases remaining between them. CDR3 length: 16 residues. Germline values: CDR1 SGHNT, CDR2 YYREEE (reference sequence). The CDR3 coding sequence is TGTGCCAGCAGCTCCCCCGTCAGGGGAATGAACACTGAAGCTTTCTTT. It translates to CASSSPVRGMNTEAFF.

This clonotype has at least ten counts. The chain joins TRBV6-5 to TRBJ2-1, with a possible D match to TRBD2 (5 bases). This CDR3 spans 15 amino acids. The germline CDR1 and CDR2 sequences are MNHEY and SVGAGI. The V end was cut by 8 bases, the J end by 5 bases, with 19 bases between. This CDR3 is CASLPTRGRNNEQFF. CDR3 nucleotide sequence: TGTGCCAGCCTCCCAACCCGGGGTAGGAACAATGAGCAGTTCTTC.

Ten or more counts support this clonotype. V gene TRBV5-1 combines with J gene TRBJ1-6; the D gene is possibly TRBD1 (5 bases). Germline CDR1 is SGHRS and CDR2 is YFSETQ. The CDR3 length is 17 residues. V lost 1 base, J lost 10 bases, and 21 bases lay in between. CDR3 nucleotide sequence: TGCGCCAGCAGCTTGTTGGGCACAAAGCCAACAGGATCACCCCTCCACTTT. Protein product: CASSLLGTKPTGSPLHF.

This clonotype has ten or more counts. The rearrangement joins TRBV18 to TRBJ2-7; D is possibly TRBD1 (5 bases). Germline assignment: CDR1 KGHSH and CDR2 LQKENI. Trimming pared 4 bases from V and 2 bases from J, leaving 9 bases between. CDR3 length: 13 amino acids. The CDR3 region is CASSQQVTYEQYF. For the CDR3, the DNA is TGTGCCAGCTCACAACAGGTCACCTACGAGCAGTACTTC.

This clonotype occurred a few times. The chain combines TRBV5-1 with TRBJ2-1; 10 bases line up with TRBD1. With V trimmed by 0 bases and J by 8 bases, 5 bases remained unmatched. The germline CDR1 and CDR2 sequences are SGHRS and YFSETQ. CDR3 length: 15 amino acids. The CDR3 is CASSLALGQGYEQFF. The DNA of the CDR3 is TGCGCCAGCAGCTTGGCTTTGGGACAGGGGTATGAGCAGTTCTTC.

The chain links TRBV20-1 to TRBJ2-7; 8 nucleotides match TRBD1. CDR3 size: 13 residues. Trimming took 3 bases from V and 3 from J; bases not matched to a gene: 4. The germline V gene encodes CDR1 DFQATT and CDR2 SNEGSKA (reference sequence). The CDR3 DNA sequence: TGCAGTGCTAGGACAGGGGCCCTCTACGAGCAGTACTTC. Protein: CSARTGALYEQYF.

This clonotype ranks as medium-sized. The gene calls are TRBV12-3 or TRBV12-4 and TRBJ2-7; tentatively, D is TRBD1 (6 bases). The CDR3 is 13 amino acids. Trimming left V 5 bases short and J 6 bases short, with 14 bases between. The CDR3 is CASSLNRVGEQYF. The CDR3 DNA follows: TGTGCCAGCAGTCTTAACAGGGTTGGCGAGCAGTACTTC.

Only a few counts were recorded for this clonotype. This sequence joins TRBV20-1 and TRBJ2-3; D is perhaps TRBD2 (6 bases). Trimming shortened V by 0 bases and J by 2 bases, and 12 bases separated the two germline ends. This CDR3 region has 15 residues. CDR1 is DFQATT and CDR2 is SNEGSKA in the germline V gene (reference sequence). The CDR3 DNA reads TGCAGTGCTAGAGATGGGGGGAAATCCACAGATACGCAGTATTTT. As protein: CSARDGGKSTDTQYF.

This clonotype appeared many times. V and J are TRBV18 and TRBJ2-1; no clear D gene. The V gene lost 1 base and the J gene lost 0 bases, with 7 bases spanning the gap. CDR1 is KGHSH and CDR2 is LQKENI in the germline V gene. The CDR3 is made up of 15 amino acids. As DNA, the CDR3 is TGTGCCAGCTCACCACTCAGGAGCTCCTACAATGAGCAGTTCTTC. This gives the protein CASSPLRSSYNEQFF.

A note on this clonotype: With a much larger clone just one base away, this may be a read error. It is likely a read error, because the conserved phenylalanine at the end of the CDR3 is missing. The gene calls are TRBV5-1 and TRBJ2-5; perhaps TRBD2 as D (5 bases). The CDR3 has 14 amino acids. The germline V and J ends were trimmed by 1 base and 3 bases, with 10 bases remaining between them. CDR1 is SGHRS and CDR2 is YFSETQ in the germline V gene. The CDR3 sequence is CASSLRGSEETQYL. CDR3 nucleotides: TGCGCCAGCAGCTTGCGGGGTTCGGAAGAGACCCAGTACTTG.

The CDR3 DNA reads TGTGCCAGCAGCTTGGGGGTCGCTCAGCCCCAGCATTTT. Translation gives CASSLGVAQPQHF. The chain couples TRBV7-9 to TRBJ1-5; maybe TRBD1 (5 bases). Germline CDR1 SEHNR, CDR2 FQNEAQ (reference sequence). The CDR3 length is 13 residues. Trimming took off 3 bases at V and 6 bases at J, with 9 bases between the two ends. Full variable domain (missing parts from reference TRBV7-9 and TRBJ1-5): DTGVSQNPRHKITKRGQNVTFRCDPISEHNRLYWYRQTLGQGPEFLTYFQNEAQLEKSRLLSDRFSAERPKGSFSTLEIQRTEQGDSAMYLCASSLGVAQPQHFGDGTRLSIL.

A few counts support this clonotype. The chain combines TRBV7-3 with TRBJ2-3; D is undetermined. Germline CDR1 and CDR2: SGHTA and FQGTGA. The CDR3 has 14 amino acids. Between the trimmed V and J ends, which lost 0 bases and 4 bases, there was a span of 8 bases. CDR3 loop: CASSLTGWADTQYF. CDR3 nucleotides: TGTGCCAGCAGCTTAACGGGTTGGGCAGATACGCAGTATTTT.

This clonotype was detected a few times. The chain employs TRBV5-1 and TRBJ2-2; 7 nucleotides agree with TRBD2. Germline V gene sequence: CDR1 SGHRS, CDR2 YFSETQ. This CDR3 contains 16 residues. The junction had 6 bases not matched to a gene; V was cut back by 4 bases and J by 0 bases. This chain's CDR3 is CASSQRGRANTGELFF. The CDR3 region has the DNA TGCGCCAGCAGCCAGAGAGGGAGGGCGAACACCGGGGAGCTGTTTTTT. The full variable domain, rest sourced from reference TRBV5-1 and TRBJ2-2, is KAGVTQTPRYLIKTRGQQVTLSCSPISGHRSVSWYQQTPGQGLQFLFEYFSETQRNKGNFPGRFSGRQFSNSRSEMNVSTLELGDSALYLCASSQRGRANTGELFFGEGSRLTVL.

This clonotype was observed at least ten times. The CDR3 spells CAGSLLGGQTQYF. CDR3 nucleotide sequence: TGTGCCGGCTCTCTGCTAGGCGGTCAGACCCAGTACTTC. The chain has TRBV30 and TRBJ2-5; D is ambiguous. The CDR3 spans 13 residues. From germline, CDR1 is GTSNPN and CDR2 SVGIG (reference sequence). Trimming shortened V by 8 bases and J by 6 bases, and 19 bases separated the two germline ends.

Many counts were recorded for this clonotype. The V call is TRBV5-1, the J call TRBJ2-5, with 10 nucleotides matching TRBD1. Trimming cost V 9 bases and J 4 bases; bases outside gene matches: 9. CDR3 length equals 14 residues. Germline CDR1 reads SGHRS; CDR2 reads YFSETQ. The CDR3 spells CATRQGAGGETQYF. The CDR3 DNA reads as TGCGCCACCAGACAGGGGGCCGGAGGAGAGACCCAGTACTTC.

This clonotype was seen many times. The CDR3 loop is CASRTGTSNYGYTF. CDR3 in DNA: TGTGCCAGCAGGACCGGGACCTCAAACTATGGCTACACCTTC. The chain recombines TRBV13 with TRBJ1-2, with a weak D call TRBD1 (5 bases). The CDR3 contains 14 residues. V was cut by 6 bases and J by 2 bases, with 13 bases left in between. Germline assignment: CDR1 PRHDT and CDR2 FYEKMQ (reference sequence).

There are a few counts of this clonotype. CDR3: CASSAQGKQPQHF. CDR3 in DNA: TGTGCCAGCAGCGCTCAGGGTAAACAGCCCCAGCATTTT. The chain carries TRBV7-2 and TRBJ1-5; D is possibly TRBD1 (5 bases). In germline, CDR1 is SGHTA, CDR2 FQGNSA. V dropped 5 bases and J dropped 7 bases, with 12 bases sitting between them. CDR3 size: 13 residues. Filled out from reference TRBV7-2 and TRBJ1-5, the complete variable domain reads GAGVSQSPSNKVTEKGKDVELRCDPISGHTALYWYRQSLGQGLEFLIYFQGNSAPDKSGLPSDRFSAERTGGSVSTLTIQRTQQEDSAVYLCASSAQGKQPQHFGDGTRLSIL.